This entry features one T cell receptor (beta chain) sequence. Its target is unknown. The CDR3 totals 16 residues. The junction had 14 bases not matched to a gene; V was cut back by 6 bases and J by 6 bases. In germline, CDR1 is MDHEN, CDR2 SYDVKM. Described time point: blood at routine non-recurrence follow-up after resection. This specimen belongs to a study of spatial heterogeneity in lung cancer. Study-wide context: Available follow-up PBMC samples, collected a median of roughly 2 years post-resection, were sequenced.

One entry per CDR3 protein, called by TCRdb with MiXCR from the 5' RACE reads. The sample records 42,000 or so distinct CDR3 sequences, roughly 10% being singletons. Study observations and caveats: Ubiquitous expanded tumor TCRs showed up in blood more at resection than follow-up.

The V call is TRBV28, the J call TRBJ2-7; 10 nucleotides line up with TRBD1. The material sequenced was PBMCs, taken at follow-up. The receptor was derived from a female donor with early-stage non-small cell lung cancer. The CDR3 nucleotides read TGTGCCAGCAGCTCAGGACAGGGGGGTTTATCTCCCGAGCAGTACTTC. Translating gives CASSSGQGGLSPEQYF.